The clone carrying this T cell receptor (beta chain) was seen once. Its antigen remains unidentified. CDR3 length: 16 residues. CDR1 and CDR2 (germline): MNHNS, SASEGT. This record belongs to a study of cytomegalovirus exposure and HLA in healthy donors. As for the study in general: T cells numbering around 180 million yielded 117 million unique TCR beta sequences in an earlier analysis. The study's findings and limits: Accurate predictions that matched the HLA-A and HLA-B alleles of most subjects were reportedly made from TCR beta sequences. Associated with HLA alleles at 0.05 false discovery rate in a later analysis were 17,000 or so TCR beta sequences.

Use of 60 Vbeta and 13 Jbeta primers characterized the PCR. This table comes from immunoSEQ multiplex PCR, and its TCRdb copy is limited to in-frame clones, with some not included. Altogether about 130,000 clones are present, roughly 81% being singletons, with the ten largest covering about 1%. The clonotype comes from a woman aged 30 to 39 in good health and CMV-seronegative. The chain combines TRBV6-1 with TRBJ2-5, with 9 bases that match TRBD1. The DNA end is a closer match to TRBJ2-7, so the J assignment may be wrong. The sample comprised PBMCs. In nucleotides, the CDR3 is TGTGCCAGCAGTGAAGAGGACAGGGGAAAAAACTGCGAGCAGTACTTC. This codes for CASSEEDRGKNCEQYF.